This T cell receptor beta chain was retrieved from a study of T cells after posttransplantation cyclophosphamide. Findings and caveats of the study: Recipient CMV seropositivity and CMV reactivation strongly tracked TRB clonality. Later blood repertoires were often dominated by clones from the donor CD8+ memory compartment.

TCRdb's copy holds only in-frame clones and misses some; the assay was immunoSEQ multiplex PCR. The sample contains tens of thousands of clones, around 90% of which appear only once. Regarding this clone: Its antigen remains unidentified.

V lost 5 bases to trimming and J lost 4 bases; unmatched junction nucleotides: 4. Germline V lookup: CDR1 SEHNR, CDR2 FQNEAQ (reference sequence). There are 16 residues in the CDR3. A marrow graft followed busulfan-fludarabine conditioning, with cyclophosphamide on days +3 and +4. The sequence came from a male patient aged 55 to 70 who received an allogeneic stem cell transplant from a related donor and was CMV-positive. Some T cells may be graft donor cells. V usage is TRBV7-9 and J usage is TRBJ2-3; 15 nucleotides agree with TRBD2. Material: PBMCs, obtained 55 to 70 days after allogeneic stem cell transplant with posttransplant cyclophosphamide. The CDR3 sequence: CASSRGTSGGSDTQYF. Here the CDR3 DNA reads TGTGCCAGCAGCAGGGGGACTAGCGGGGGGTCAGATACGCAGTATTTT.